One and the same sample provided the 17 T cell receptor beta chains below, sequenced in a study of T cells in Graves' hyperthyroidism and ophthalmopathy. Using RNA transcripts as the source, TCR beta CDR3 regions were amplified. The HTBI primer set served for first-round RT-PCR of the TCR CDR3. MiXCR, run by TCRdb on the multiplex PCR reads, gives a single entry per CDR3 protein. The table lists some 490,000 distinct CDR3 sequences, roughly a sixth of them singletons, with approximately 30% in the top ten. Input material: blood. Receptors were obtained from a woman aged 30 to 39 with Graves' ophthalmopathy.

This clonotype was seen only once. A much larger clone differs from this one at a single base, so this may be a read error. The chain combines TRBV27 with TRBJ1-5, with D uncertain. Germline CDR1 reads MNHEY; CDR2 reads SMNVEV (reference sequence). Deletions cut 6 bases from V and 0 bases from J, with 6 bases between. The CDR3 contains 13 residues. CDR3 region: CASRGPSNQPQHF. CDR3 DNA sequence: TGTGCCAGCAGAGGGCCTAGCAATCAGCCCCAGCATTTT.

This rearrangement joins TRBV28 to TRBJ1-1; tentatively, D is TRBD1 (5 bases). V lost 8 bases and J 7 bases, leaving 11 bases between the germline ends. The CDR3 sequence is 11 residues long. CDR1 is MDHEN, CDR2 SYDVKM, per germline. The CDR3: CASDSAVEAFF. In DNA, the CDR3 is TGTGCCAGCGACAGCGCGGTTGAAGCTTTCTTT.

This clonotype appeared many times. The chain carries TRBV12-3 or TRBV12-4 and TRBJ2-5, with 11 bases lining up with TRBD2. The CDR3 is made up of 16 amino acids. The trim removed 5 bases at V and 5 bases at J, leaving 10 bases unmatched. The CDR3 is CASSPLTSGSGETQYF. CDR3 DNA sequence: TGTGCCAGCAGTCCACTTACTAGCGGGAGTGGCGAGACCCAGTACTTC.

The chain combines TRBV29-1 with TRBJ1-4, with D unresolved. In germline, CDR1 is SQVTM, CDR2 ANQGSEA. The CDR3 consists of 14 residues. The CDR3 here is CSASTAAINEKLFF. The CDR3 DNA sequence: TGCAGTGCCTCCACGGCAGCGATTAATGAAAAACTGTTTTTT.

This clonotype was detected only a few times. CDR3 bases: TGCAGTGCACCCGGATCAGGGGCCTACGAGCAGTACTTC. Protein product: CSAPGSGAYEQYF. The genes are TRBV20-1 and TRBJ2-7, with D possibly being TRBD1 (6 bases). The CDR3 length is 13 residues. Between the trimmed V and J ends, which lost 6 bases and 2 bases, there was a span of 14 bases. Germline lookup yields CDR1 DFQATT and CDR2 SNEGSKA (reference sequence).

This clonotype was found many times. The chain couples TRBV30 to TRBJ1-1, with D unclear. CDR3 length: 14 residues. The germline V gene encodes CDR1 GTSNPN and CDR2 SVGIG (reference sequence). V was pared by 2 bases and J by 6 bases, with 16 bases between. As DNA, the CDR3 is TGTGCCTGGAGTCCTACTTGGGTTTATCCTGAAGCTTTCTTT. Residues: CAWSPTWVYPEAFF.

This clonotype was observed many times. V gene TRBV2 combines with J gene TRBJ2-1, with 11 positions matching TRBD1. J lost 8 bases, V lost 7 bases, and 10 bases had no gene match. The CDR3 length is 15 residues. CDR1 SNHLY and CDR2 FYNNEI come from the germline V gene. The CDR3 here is CASTPDRGRNDEQFF. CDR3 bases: TGTGCCAGCACCCCGGACAGGGGGCGGAACGATGAGCAGTTCTTC. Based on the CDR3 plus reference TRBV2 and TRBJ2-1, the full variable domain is EPEVTQTPSHQVTQMGQEVILRCVPISNHLYFYWYRQILGQKVEFLVSFYNNEISEKSEIFDDQFSVERPDGSNFTLKIRSTKLEDSAMYFCASTPDRGRNDEQFFGPGTRLTVL.

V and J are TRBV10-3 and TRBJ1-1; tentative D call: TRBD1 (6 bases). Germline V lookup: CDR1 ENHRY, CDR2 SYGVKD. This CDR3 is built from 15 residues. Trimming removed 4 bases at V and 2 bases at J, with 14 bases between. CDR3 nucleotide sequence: TGTGCCATCAGTGGGGGGGGCAGCTCTAACACTGAAGCTTTCTTT. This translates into CAISGGGSSNTEAFF.

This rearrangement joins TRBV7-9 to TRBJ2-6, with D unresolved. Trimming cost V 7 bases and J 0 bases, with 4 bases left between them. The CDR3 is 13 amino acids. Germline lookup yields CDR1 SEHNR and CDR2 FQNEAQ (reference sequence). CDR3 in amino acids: CASTSSGANVLTF. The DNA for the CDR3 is TGTGCCAGCACCTCCTCTGGGGCCAACGTCCTGACTTTC.

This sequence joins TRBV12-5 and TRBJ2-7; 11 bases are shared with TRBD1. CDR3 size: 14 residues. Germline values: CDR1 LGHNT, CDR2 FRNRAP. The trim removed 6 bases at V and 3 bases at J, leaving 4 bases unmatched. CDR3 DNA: TGTGCTAGTGGGCCCGGGACAGGGGGCTACGAGCAGTACTTC. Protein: CASGPGTGGYEQYF.

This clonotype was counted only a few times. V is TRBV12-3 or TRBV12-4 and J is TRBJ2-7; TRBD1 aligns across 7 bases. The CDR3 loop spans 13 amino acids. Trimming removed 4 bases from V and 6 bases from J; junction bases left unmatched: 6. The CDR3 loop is CASSSHRGGEQYF. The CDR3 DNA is TGTGCCAGCAGTTCACACAGGGGTGGCGAGCAGTACTTC.

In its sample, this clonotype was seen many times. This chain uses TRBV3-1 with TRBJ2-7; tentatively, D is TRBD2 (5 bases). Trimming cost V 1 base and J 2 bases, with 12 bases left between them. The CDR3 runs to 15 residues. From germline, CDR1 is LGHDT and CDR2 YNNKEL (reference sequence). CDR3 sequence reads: CASSQVEDEAYEQYF. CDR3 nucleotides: TGTGCCAGCAGCCAAGTGGAGGACGAAGCCTACGAGCAGTACTTC.

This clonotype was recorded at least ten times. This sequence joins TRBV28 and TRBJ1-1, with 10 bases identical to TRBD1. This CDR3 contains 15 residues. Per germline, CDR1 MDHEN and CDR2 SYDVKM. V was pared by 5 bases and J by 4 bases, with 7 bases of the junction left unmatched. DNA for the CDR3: TGTGCCAGCAGTAAAACCGGGACAGGGGTCACTGAAGCTTTCTTT. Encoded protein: CASSKTGTGVTEAFF. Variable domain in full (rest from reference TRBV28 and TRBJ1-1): DVKVTQSSRYLVKRTGEKVFLECVQDMDHENMFWYRQDPGLGLRLIYFSYDVKMKEKGDIPEGYSVSREKKERFSLILESASTNQTSMYLCASSKTGTGVTEAFFGQGTRLTVV.

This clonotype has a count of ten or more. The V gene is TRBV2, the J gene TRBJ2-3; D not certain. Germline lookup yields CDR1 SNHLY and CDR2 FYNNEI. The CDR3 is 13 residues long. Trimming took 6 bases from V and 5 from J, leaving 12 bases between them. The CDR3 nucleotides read TGTGCCAGCAGCCCGGAGTGGAAAGATACGCAGTATTTT. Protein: CASSPEWKDTQYF.

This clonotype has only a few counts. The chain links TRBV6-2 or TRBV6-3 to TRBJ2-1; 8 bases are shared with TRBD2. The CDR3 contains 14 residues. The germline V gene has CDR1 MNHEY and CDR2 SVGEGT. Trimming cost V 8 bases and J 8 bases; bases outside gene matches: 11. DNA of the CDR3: TGTGCCAGCTCTATAAGCGGGAGTACCTATGAGCAGTTCTTC. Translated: CASSISGSTYEQFF.

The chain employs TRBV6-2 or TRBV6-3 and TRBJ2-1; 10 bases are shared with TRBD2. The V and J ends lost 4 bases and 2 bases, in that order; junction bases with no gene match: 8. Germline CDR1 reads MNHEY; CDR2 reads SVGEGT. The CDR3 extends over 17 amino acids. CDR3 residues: CASSLLAGDPAYNEQFF. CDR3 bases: TGTGCCAGCAGTTTGCTAGCGGGAGACCCCGCCTACAATGAGCAGTTCTTC.

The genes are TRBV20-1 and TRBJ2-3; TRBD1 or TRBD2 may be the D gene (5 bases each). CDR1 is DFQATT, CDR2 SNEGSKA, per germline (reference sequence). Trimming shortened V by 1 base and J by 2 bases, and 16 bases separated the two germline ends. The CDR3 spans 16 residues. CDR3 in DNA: TGCAGTGCTAGAGGGATGGGGACGGGGATCACAGATACGCAGTATTTT. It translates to CSARGMGTGITDTQYF.